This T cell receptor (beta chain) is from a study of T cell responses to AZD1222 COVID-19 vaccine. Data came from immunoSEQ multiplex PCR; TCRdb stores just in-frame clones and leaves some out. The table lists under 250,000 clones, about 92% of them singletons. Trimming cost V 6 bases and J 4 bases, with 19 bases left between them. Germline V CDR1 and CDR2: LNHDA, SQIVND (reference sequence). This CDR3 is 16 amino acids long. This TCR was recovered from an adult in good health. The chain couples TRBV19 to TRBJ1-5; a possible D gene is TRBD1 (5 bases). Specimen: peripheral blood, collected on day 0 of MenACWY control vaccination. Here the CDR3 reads CASRGPGAERNQPQHF. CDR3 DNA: TGTGCCAGTAGAGGCCCCGGGGCAGAACGGAATCAGCCCCAGCATTTT.